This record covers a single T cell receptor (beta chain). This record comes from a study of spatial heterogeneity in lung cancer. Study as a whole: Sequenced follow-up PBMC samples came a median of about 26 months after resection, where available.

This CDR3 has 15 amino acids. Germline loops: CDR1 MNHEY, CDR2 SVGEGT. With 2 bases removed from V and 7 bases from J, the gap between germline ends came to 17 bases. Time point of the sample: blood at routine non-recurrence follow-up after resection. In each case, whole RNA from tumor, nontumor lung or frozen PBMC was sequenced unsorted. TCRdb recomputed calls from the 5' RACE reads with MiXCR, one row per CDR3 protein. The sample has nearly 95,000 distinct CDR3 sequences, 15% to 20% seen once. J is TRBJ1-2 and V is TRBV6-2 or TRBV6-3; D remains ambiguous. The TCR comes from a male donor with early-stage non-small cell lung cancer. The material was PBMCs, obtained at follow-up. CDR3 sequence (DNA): TGTGCCAGCAGTTACCCGTTTCGAGTTCTAGTTGGCTACACCTTC. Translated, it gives CASSYPFRVLVGYTF.